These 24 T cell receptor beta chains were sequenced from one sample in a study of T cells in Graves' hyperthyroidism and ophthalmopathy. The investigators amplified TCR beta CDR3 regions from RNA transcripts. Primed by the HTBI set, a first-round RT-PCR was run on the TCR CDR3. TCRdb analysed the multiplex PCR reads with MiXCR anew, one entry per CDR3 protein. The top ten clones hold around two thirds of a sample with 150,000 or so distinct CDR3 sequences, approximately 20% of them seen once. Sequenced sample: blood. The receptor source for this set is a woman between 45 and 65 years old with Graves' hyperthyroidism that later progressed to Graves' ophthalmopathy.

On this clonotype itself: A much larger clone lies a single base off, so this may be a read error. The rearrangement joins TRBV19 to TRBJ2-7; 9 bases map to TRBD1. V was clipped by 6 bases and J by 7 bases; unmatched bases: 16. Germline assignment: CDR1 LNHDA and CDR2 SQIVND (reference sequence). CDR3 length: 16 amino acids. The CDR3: CASRKPSGQGFNEQYF. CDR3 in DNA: TGTGCCAGTAGAAAACCCTCGGGACAGGGTTTCAATGAGCAGTACTTC.

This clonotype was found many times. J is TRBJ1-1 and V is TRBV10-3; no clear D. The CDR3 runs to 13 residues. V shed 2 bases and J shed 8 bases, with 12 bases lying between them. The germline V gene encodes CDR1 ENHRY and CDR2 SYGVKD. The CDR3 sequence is CAISEGGVVEAFF. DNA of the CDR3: TGTGCCATCAGTGAGGGAGGAGTCGTCGAAGCTTTCTTT.

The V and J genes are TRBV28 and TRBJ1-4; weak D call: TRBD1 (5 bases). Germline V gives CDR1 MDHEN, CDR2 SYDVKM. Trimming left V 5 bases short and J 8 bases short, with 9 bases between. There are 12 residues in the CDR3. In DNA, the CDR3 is TGTGCCAGCAGTGTCGGGGACGAAAAACTGTTTTTT. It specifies CASSVGDEKLFF.

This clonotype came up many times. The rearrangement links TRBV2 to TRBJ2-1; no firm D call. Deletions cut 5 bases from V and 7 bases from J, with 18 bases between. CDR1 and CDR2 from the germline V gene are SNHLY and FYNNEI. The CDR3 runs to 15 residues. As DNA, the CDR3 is TGTGCCAGCAGTTTAGACGGTCCCCCGGTAAATGAGCAGTTCTTC. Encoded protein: CASSLDGPPVNEQFF.

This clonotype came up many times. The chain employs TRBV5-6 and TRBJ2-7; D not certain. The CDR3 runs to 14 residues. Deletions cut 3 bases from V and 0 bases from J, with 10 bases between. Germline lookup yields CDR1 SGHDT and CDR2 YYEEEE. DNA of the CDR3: TGTGCCAGCAGCTACGGATCCAACTCCTACGAGCAGTACTTC. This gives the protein CASSYGSNSYEQYF.

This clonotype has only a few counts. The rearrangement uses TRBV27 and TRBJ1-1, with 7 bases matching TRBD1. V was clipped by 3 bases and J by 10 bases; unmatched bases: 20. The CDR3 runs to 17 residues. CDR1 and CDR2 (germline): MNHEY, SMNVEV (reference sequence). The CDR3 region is CASSFLPTGMKVRGAFF. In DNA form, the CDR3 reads TGTGCCAGCAGTTTCCTCCCGACAGGGATGAAGGTAAGGGGAGCTTTCTTT.

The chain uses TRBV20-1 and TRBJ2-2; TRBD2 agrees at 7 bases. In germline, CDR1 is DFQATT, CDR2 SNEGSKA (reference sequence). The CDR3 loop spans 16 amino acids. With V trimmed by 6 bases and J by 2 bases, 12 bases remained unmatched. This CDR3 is CSAPRRETSNTGELFF. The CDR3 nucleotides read TGCAGTGCCCCACGGCGGGAGACTTCCAACACCGGGGAGCTGTTTTTT.

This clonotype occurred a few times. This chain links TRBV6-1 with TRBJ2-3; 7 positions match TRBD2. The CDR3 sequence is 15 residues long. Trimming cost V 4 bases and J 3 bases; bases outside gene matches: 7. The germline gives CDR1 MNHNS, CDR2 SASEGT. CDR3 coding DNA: TGTGCCAGCAGTGCAAGCGGGATTGGGACAGATACGCAGTATTTT. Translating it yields CASSASGIGTDTQYF.

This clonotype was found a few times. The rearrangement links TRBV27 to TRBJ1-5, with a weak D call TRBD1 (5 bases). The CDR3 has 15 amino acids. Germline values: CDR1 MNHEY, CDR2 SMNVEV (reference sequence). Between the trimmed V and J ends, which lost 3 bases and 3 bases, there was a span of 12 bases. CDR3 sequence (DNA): TGTGCCAGCAGTTTCTCGGGCAGGGCCAATCAGCCCCAGCATTTT. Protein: CASSFSGRANQPQHF.

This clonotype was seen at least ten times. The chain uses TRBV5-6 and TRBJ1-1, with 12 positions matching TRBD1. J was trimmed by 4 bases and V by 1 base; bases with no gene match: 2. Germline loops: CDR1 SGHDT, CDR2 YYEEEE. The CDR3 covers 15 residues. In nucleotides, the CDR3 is TGTGCCAGCAGCTTGACGGGACAGGGGGCCACTGAAGCTTTCTTT. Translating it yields CASSLTGQGATEAFF.

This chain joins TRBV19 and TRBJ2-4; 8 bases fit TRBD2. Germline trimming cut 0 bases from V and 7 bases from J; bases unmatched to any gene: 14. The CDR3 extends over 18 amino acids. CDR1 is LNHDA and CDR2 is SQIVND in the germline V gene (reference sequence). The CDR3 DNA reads TGTGCCAGTAGTATAGATGGGACTAGGCTAAGTAGGTTGAACATTCAGTACTTC. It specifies CASSIDGTRLSRLNIQYF.

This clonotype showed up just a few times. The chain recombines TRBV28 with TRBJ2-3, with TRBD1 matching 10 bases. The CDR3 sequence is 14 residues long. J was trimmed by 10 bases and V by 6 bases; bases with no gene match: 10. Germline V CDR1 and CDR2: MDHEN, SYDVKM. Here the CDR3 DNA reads TGTGCCAGCAGCACGGGACAGGGGTGGAAAGCGCAGTATTTT. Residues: CASSTGQGWKAQYF.

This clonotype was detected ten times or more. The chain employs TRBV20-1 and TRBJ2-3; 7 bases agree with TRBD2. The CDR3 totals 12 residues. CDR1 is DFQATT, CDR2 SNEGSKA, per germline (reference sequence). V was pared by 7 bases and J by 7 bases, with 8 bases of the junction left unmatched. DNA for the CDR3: TGCAGTGGGGGAGGGGACTATAATACGCAGTATTTT. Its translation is CSGGGDYNTQYF.

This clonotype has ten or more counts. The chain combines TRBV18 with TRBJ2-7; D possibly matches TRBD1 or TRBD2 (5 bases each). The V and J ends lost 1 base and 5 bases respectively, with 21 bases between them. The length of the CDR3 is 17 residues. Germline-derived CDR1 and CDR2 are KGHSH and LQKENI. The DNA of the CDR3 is TGTGCCAGCTCACCACTCAGGGCGGATGGGAGAGTACACGAGCAGTACTTC. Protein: CASSPLRADGRVHEQYF.

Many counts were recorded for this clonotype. CDR3 sequence reads: CSARDSGHLNTEAFF. The CDR3 coding sequence is TGCAGTGCTAGAGATTCCGGGCATCTGAACACTGAAGCTTTCTTT. The chain couples TRBV20-1 to TRBJ1-1; no clear D. Germline V gene data show CDR1 as DFQATT and CDR2 as SNEGSKA (reference sequence). The CDR3 spans 15 residues. Trimming took 0 bases from V and 0 from J, leaving 11 bases between them.

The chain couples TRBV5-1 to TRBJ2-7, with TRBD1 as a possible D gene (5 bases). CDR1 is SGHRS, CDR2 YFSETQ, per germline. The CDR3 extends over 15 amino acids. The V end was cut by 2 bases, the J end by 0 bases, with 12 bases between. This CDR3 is CASSFYTGSSYEQYF. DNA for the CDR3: TGCGCCAGCAGCTTCTACACAGGTAGCTCCTACGAGCAGTACTTC.

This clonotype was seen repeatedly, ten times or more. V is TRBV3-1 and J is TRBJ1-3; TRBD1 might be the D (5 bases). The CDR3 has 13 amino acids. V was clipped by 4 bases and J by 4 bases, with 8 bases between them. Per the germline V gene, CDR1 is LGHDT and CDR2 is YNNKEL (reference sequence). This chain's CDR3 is CASSRGEGNTIYF. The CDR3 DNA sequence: TGTGCCAGCAGCCGGGGGGAAGGAAACACCATATATTTT.

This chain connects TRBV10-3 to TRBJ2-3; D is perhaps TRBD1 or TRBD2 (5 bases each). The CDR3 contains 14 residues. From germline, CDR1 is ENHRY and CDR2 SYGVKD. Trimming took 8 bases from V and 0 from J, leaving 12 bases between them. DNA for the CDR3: TGTGCCATCTCGTCCCGGGGCAGCACAGATACGCAGTATTTT. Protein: CAISSRGSTDTQYF.

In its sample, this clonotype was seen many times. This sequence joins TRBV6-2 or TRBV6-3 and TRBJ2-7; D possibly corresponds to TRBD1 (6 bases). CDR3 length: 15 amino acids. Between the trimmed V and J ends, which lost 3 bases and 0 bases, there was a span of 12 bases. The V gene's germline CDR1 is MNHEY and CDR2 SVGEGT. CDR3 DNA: TGTGCCAGCAGTTATCAACAGGGACCCTCCTACGAGCAGTACTTC. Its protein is CASSYQQGPSYEQYF.

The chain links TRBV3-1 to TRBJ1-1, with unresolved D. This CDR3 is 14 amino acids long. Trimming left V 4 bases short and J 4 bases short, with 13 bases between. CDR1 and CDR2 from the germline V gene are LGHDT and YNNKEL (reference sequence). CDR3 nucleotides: TGTGCCAGCAGCCTAAGAGTCTCCGGCACTGAAGCTTTCTTT. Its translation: CASSLRVSGTEAFF.

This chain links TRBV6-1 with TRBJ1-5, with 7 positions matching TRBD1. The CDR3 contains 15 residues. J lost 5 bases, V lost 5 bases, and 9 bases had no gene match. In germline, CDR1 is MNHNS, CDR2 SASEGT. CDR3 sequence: CASSRTTGTDQPQHF. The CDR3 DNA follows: TGTGCCAGCAGTCGGACGACCGGGACAGATCAGCCCCAGCATTTT.

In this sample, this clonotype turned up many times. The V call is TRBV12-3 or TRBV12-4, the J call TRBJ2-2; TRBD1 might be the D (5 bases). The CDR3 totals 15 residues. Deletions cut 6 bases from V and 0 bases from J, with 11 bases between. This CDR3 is CASRTQGSNTGELFF. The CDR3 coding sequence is TGTGCCAGCAGGACGCAGGGTTCGAACACCGGGGAGCTGTTTTTT.

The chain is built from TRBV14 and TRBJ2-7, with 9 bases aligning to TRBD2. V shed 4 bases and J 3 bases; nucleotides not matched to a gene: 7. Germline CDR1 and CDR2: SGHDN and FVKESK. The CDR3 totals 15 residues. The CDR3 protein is CASSRKAGGSYEQYF. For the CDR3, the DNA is TGTGCCAGCAGCCGGAAAGCGGGAGGAAGCTACGAGCAGTACTTC.

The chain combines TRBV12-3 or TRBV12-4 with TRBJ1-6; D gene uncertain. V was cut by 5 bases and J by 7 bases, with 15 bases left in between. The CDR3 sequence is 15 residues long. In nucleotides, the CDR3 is TGTGCCAGCAGTAATGGGTGGGCAGCCAATTCACCCCTCCACTTT. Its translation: CASSNGWAANSPLHF.